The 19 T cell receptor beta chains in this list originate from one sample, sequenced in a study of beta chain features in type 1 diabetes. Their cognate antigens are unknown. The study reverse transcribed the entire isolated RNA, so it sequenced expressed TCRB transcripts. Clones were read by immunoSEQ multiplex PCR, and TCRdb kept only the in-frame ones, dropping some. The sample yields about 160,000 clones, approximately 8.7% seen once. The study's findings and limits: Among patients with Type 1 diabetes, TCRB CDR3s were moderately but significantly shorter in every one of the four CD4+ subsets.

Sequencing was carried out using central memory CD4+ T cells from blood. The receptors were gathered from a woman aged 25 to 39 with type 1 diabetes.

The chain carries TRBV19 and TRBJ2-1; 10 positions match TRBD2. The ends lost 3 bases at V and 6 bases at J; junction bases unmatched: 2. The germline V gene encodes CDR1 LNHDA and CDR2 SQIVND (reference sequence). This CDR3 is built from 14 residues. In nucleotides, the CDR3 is TGTGCCAGTAGTATGGGACTAGCGAGCAATGAGCAGTTCTTC. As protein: CASSMGLASNEQFF.

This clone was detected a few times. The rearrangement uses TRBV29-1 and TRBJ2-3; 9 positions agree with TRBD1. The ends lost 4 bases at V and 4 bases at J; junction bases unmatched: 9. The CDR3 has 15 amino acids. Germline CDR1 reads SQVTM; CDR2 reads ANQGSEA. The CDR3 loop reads CSVVQSGTGSDTQYF. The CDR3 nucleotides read TGCAGCGTTGTTCAATCCGGGACAGGGTCAGATACGCAGTATTTT.

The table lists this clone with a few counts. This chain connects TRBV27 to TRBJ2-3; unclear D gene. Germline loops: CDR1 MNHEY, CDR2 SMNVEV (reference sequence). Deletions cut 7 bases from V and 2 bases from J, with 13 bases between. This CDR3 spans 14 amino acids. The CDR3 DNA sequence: TGTGCCAGCAATCGTGGCAGATTCACAGATACGCAGTATTTT. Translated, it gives CASNRGRFTDTQYF.

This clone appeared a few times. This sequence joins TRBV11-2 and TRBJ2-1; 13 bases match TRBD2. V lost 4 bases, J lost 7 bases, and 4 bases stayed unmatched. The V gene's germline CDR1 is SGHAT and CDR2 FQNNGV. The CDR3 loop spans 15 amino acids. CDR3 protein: CASSSATSGGNEQFF. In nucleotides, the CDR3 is TGTGCCAGCAGCTCCGCGACTAGCGGGGGGAATGAGCAGTTCTTC. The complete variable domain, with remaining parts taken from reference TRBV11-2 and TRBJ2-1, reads EAGVAQSPRYKIIEKRQSVAFWCNPISGHATLYWYQQILGQGPKLLIQFQNNGVVDDSQLPKDRFSAERLKGVDSTLKIQPAKLEDSAVYLCASSSATSGGNEQFFGPGTRLTVL.

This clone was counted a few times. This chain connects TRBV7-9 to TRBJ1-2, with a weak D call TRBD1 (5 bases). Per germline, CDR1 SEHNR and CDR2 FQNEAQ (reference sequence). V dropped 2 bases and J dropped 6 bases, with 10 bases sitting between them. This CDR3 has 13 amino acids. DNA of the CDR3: TGTGCCAGCAGCTTACCCGGGGGTCATGGCTACACCTTC. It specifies CASSLPGGHGYTF.

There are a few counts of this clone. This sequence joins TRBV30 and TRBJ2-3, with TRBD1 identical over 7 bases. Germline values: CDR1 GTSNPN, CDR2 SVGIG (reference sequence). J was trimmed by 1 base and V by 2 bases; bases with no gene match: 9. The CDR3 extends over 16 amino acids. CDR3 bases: TGTGCCTGGAGTTCCTCAGGGGGTTCTCGCACAGATACGCAGTATTTT. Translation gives CAWSSSGGSRTDTQYF.

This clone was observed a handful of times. The CDR3 loop reads CSVARTGTNEKLFF. CDR3 coding DNA: TGCAGCGTAGCAAGGACAGGGACAAATGAAAAACTGTTTTTT. The V call is TRBV29-1, the J call TRBJ1-4; TRBD1 agrees at 8 bases. The trim removed 6 bases at V and 5 bases at J, leaving 8 bases unmatched. Germline loops: CDR1 SQVTM, CDR2 ANQGSEA. The CDR3 is 14 amino acids. The variable domain in full, with the rest retrieved from reference TRBV29-1 and TRBJ1-4, is SAVISQKPSRDICQRGTSLTIQCQVDSQVTMMFWYRQQPGQSLTLIATANQGSEATYESGFVIDKFPISRPNLTFSTLTVSNMSPEDSSIYLCSVARTGTNEKLFFGSGTQLSVL.

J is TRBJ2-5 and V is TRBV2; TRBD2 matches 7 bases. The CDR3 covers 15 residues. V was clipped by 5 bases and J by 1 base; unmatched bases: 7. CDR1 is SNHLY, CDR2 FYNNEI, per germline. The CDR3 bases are TGTGCCAGCAGTCTGATGGGGGGGTCCCAAGAGACCCAGTACTTC. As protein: CASSLMGGSQETQYF.

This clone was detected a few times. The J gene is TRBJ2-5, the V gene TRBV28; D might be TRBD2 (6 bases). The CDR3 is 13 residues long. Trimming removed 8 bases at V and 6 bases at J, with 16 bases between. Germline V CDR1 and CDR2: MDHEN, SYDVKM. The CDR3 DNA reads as TGTGCCAGCCAACGCTGGGGGGAACAGACCCAGTACTTC. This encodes CASQRWGEQTQYF.

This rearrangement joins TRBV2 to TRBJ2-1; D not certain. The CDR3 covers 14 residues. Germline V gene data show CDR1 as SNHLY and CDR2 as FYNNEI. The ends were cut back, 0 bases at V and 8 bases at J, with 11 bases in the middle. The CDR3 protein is CASSEALLVDEQFF. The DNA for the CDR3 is TGTGCCAGCAGTGAAGCGCTTTTAGTTGATGAGCAGTTCTTC.

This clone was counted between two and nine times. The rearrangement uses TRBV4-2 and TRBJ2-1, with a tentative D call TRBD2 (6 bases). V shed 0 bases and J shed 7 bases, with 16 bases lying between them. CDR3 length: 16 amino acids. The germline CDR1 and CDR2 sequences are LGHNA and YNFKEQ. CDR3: CASSQDEAGSQNEQFF. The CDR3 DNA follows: TGTGCCAGCAGCCAAGACGAGGCCGGGAGTCAGAATGAGCAGTTCTTC.

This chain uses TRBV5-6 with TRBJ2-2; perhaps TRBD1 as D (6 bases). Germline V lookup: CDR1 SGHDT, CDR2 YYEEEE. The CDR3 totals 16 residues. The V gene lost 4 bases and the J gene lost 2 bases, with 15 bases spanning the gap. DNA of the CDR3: TGTGCCAGCAGCCTCGAAACAGGGTATAACACCGGGGAGCTGTTTTTT. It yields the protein CASSLETGYNTGELFF.

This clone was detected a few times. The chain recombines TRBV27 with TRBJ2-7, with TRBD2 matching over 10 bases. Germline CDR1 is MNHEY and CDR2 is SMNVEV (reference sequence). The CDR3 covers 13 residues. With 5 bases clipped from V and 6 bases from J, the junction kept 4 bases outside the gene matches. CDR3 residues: CASSTRLAGEQYF. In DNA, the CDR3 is TGTGCCAGCAGTACCCGACTAGCGGGCGAGCAGTACTTC.

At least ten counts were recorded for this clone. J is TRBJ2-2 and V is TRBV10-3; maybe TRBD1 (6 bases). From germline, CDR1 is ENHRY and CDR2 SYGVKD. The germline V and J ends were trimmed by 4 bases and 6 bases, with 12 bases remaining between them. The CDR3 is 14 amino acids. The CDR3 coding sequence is TGTGCCATCAGTGCCATCCAGGGGTCCGGGGAGCTGTTTTTT. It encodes CAISAIQGSGELFF.

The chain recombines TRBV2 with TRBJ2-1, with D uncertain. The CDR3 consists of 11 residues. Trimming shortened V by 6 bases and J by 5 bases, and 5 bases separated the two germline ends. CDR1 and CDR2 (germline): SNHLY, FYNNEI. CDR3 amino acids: CASSRDNEQFF. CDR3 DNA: TGTGCCAGCAGCCGTGACAATGAGCAGTTCTTC.

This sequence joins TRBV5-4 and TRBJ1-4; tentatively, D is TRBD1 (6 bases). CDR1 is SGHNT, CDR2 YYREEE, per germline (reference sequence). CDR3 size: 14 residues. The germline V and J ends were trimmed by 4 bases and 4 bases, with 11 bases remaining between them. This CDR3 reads CASSPTGDNEKLFF. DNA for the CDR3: TGTGCCAGCAGCCCGACAGGAGATAATGAAAAACTGTTTTTT.

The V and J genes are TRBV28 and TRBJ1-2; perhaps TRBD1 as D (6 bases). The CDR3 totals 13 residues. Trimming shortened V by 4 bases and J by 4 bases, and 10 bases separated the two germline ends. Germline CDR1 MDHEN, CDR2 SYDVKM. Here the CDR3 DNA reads TGTGCCAGCAGTTCGGGCAGGGGCTATGGCTACACCTTC. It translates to CASSSGRGYGYTF.

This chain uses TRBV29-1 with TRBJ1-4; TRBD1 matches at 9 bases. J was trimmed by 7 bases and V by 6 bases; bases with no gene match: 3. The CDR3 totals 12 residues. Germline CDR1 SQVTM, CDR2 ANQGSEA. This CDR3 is CSVGQGREKLFF. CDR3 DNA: TGCAGCGTGGGACAGGGTCGTGAAAAACTGTTTTTT.

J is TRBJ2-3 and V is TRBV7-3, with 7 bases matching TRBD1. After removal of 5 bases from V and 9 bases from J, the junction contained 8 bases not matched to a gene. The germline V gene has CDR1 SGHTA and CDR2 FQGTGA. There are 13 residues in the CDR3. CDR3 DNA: TGTGCCAGCAGCGGGTACAGGGGAGAAACGCAGTATTTT. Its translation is CASSGYRGETQYF. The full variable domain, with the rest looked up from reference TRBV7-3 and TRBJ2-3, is GAGVSQTPSNKVTEKGKYVELRCDPISGHTALYWYRQSLGQGPEFLIYFQGTGAADDSGLPNDRFFAVRPEGSVSTLKIQRTERGDSAVYLCASSGYRGETQYFGPGTRLTVL.